Described below is a single TCR beta chain sequence and its context. Germline V lookup: CDR1 MNHEY, CDR2 SVGAGI. Unmatched junction bases numbered 5, after V lost 5 bases and J lost 8 bases. CDR3 length equals 13 residues. TCRdb reprocessed the RACE reads with MiXCR, giving one entry per CDR3 protein. This table holds approximately 370,000 distinct CDR3 sequences, around 5.5% found once. This record belongs to a study of human T cells and chemical hapten exposure. Time point noted: pre-sensitization, week 0. The treatment was: therapeutic diphenylcyclopropenone sensitization with weekly scalp DPC. The genes are TRBV6-5 and TRBJ1-4; 7 positions agree with TRBD1. This sequence was found in a woman aged 18-35 years with alopecia areata. Some clones in this sample may be carry-over from other donors' samples. The sample in question was whole blood, obtained in connection with sensitization to the hapten diphenylcyclopropenone (DPC). CDR3 bases: TGTGCCAGCAGTCCGACAGGGTACGAAAAACTGTTTTTT. Protein: CASSPTGYEKLFF.